The 13 T cell receptor beta chains presented below share a single source sample, sequenced in a study of graft-versus-host responses after intestinal transplantation. Libraries were prepared by immunoSEQ multiplex PCR; TCRdb keeps only in-frame clonotypes and omits some of them. The repertoire includes under 20,000 clones, around nine tenths of them detected once, and around half sits in the top ten. The sequencing used bone marrow, collected about 130 days after transplant. The receptors stem from a human patient who received an intestinal transplant, so some T cells may come from the graft donor.

The count of this clone is one. In DNA, the CDR3 is TGTGCCAGCAGCGTGACAGGGAGCTCCTACAATGAGCAGTTCTTC. This translates into CASSVTGSSYNEQFF. This chain joins TRBV25-1 and TRBJ2-1, with 7 bases that match TRBD1. The J segment lost 0 bases and the V segment lost 6 bases, leaving 5 bases of the junction unmatched. Germline-derived CDR1 and CDR2 are MGHDK and SYGVNS. CDR3 size: 15 residues. Based on the CDR3 plus reference TRBV25-1 and TRBJ2-1, the full variable domain is EADIYQTPRYLVIGTGKKITLECSQTMGHDKMYWYQQDPGMELHLIHYSYGVNSTEKGDLSSESTVSRIRTEHFPLTLESARPSHTSQYLCASSVTGSSYNEQFFGPGTRLTVL.

V is TRBV29-1 and J is TRBJ2-7, with D perhaps TRBD1 (6 bases). Trimming pared 1 base from V and 11 bases from J, leaving 15 bases between. The length of the CDR3 is 12 residues. CDR1 and CDR2 from the germline V gene are SQVTM and ANQGSEA. The CDR3 nucleotides read TGCAGCGTTGAAGCAAGCAGGGGTGATAAGTACTTC. It codes for CSVEASRGDKYF.

The genes are TRBV7-6 and TRBJ2-7; D uncertain. The germline CDR1 and CDR2 sequences are SGHVS and FNYEAQ. V lost 5 bases to trimming and J lost 1 base, with 15 bases between them. The CDR3 contains 15 residues. The CDR3 DNA reads as TGTGCCAGCAGCCTCGGATCGGGCGATTCCTACGAGCAGTACTTC. The encoded protein is CASSLGSGDSYEQYF.

This chain uses TRBV7-3 with TRBJ2-2, with D perhaps TRBD1 or TRBD2 (6 bases each). The CDR3 has 15 residues. The germline gives CDR1 SGHTA, CDR2 FQGTGA. Trimming took off 5 bases at V and 6 bases at J, with 16 bases between the two ends. The CDR3 here is CASSPGGYRAGELFF. The CDR3 region has the DNA TGTGCCAGCAGCCCTGGGGGGTACAGGGCCGGGGAGCTGTTTTTT.

V gene TRBV5-1 combines with J gene TRBJ2-7; 10 positions match TRBD1. Trimming took 7 bases from V and 2 from J; bases not matched to a gene: 6. Per germline, CDR1 SGHRS and CDR2 YFSETQ. The CDR3 consists of 14 residues. The DNA of the CDR3 is TGCGCCAGCTTCACCGGGACAGGGGCCTACGAGCAGTACTTC. This translates into CASFTGTGAYEQYF.

This chain uses TRBV21-1 with TRBJ1-5; no check of the table's D call, TRBD1, against the DNA was made. TRBV21-1 corresponds to a pseudogene. The CDR3 length is 17 residues. For the CDR3, the DNA is TGTGCCAGCAGCAAAGATTTGGTTTATGGCAGGGGTCAGCCCCAGCATTTT. Protein product: CASSKDLVYGRGQPQHF.

The V call is TRBV6-1, the J call TRBJ2-2, with a tentative D call TRBD2 (5 bases). The CDR3 length is 15 residues. V shed 5 bases and J shed 3 bases, with 13 bases lying between them. CDR1 MNHNS and CDR2 SASEGT come from the germline V gene. In DNA, the CDR3 is TGTGCCAGCAGTCTCGGAGGCCCTGACACCGGGGAGCTGTTTTTT. Translating it yields CASSLGGPDTGELFF.

This clone has only one observation. The genes are TRBV5-4 and TRBJ2-7, with D unresolved. V was shortened by 2 bases and J by 0 bases, with 9 bases between the two germline ends. This CDR3 is built from 14 residues. CDR1 is SGHNT, CDR2 YYREEE, per germline (reference sequence). The CDR3 here is CASSFRQHSYEQYF. The CDR3 nucleotides read TGTGCCAGCAGCTTTCGGCAGCACTCCTACGAGCAGTACTTC. The full variable domain, rest sourced from reference TRBV5-4 and TRBJ2-7, is ETGVTQSPTHLIKTRGQQVTLRCSSQSGHNTVSWYQQALGQGPQFIFQYYREEENGRGNFPPRFSGLQFPNYSSELNVNALELDDSALYLCASSFRQHSYEQYFGPGTRLTVT.

The genes are TRBV21-1 and TRBJ2-7; TRBD2 reflects the table's D call only, with no check against the DNA. TRBV21-1 is recorded as a pseudogene. The CDR3 has 14 residues. The CDR3 region has the DNA TGTGCCAGCAGCGGAGGAAGGGTGGCCTACGAGCAGTACTTC. Protein: CASSGGRVAYEQYF.

In this sample, this clone turned up once. The chain joins TRBV25-1 to TRBJ2-5, with TRBD1 matching 9 bases. With the DNA end fitting TRBJ2-7 better, the J assignment may be wrong. The CDR3 loop spans 12 amino acids. CDR1 is MGHDK and CDR2 is SYGVNS in the germline V gene. The CDR3, as DNA: TGTGCCAGCAGCGGGACAGGGCGCGAGCAGTACTTC. Its translation: CASSGTGREQYF.

The J gene is TRBJ2-5, the V gene TRBV11-3; D unclear. V dropped 3 bases and J dropped 2 bases, with 7 bases sitting between them. Germline lookup yields CDR1 SGHNT and CDR2 YENEEA. The CDR3 runs to 13 residues. CDR3 sequence reads: CASSLRGQETQYF. The CDR3 DNA reads TGTGCCAGCAGCTTGAGAGGTCAAGAGACCCAGTACTTC.

The chain employs TRBV10-1 and TRBJ2-6; D gene uncertain. The CDR3 runs to 15 residues. CDR1 and CDR2 (germline): WNHNN, SYGVQD (reference sequence). The ends were cut back, 3 bases at V and 1 base at J, with 7 bases in the middle. The CDR3 protein is CASSDSSSGANVLTF. In DNA, the CDR3 is TGCGCCAGCAGTGATTCCAGTTCTGGGGCCAACGTCCTGACTTTC.

This chain connects TRBV6-1 to TRBJ2-1; 14 positions agree with TRBD2. V trimming: 4 bases; J trimming: 4 bases; junction bases outside the gene matches: 6. CDR3 length: 17 residues. Germline CDR1 MNHNS, CDR2 SASEGT. Here the CDR3 DNA reads TGTGCCAGCAGTGGCAGACTAGCGGGAGGGGGTTACAATGAGCAGTTCTTC. Residues: CASSGRLAGGGYNEQFF.